One sample yielded the 22 T cell receptor beta chains listed below, sequenced in a study of T cell changes during pregnancy in multiple sclerosis. The repertoire was sequenced with immunoSEQ multiplex PCR; TCRdb's copy has only in-frame clones and lacks some. The sample lists under 45,000 clones, approximately 91% occurring once. The sample consisted of peripheral blood, taken in the second trimester of pregnancy. The source is a female donor in good health, enrolled as a control in a pregnancy study.

The CDR3 sequence is CASSLRETQYF. CDR3 coding DNA: TGTGCCAGCAGCTTGCGGGAGACCCAGTACTTC. The chain joins TRBV5-5 to TRBJ2-5; D is ambiguous. V dropped 1 base and J dropped 5 bases, with 3 bases sitting between them. Germline V gene lookup returns CDR1 SGHKS and CDR2 YYEKEE (reference sequence). The CDR3 length is 11 residues.

The V call is TRBV28, the J call TRBJ1-2; D call uncertain. CDR1 is MDHEN, CDR2 SYDVKM, per germline. Trimming cost V 8 bases and J 4 bases, with 20 bases left between them. CDR3 length equals 15 residues. This chain's CDR3 is CASATLREGSYGYTF. Here the CDR3 DNA reads TGTGCCAGCGCTACATTACGGGAGGGTAGCTATGGCTACACCTTC.

V is TRBV7-3 and J is TRBJ2-1; TRBD2 matches 9 bases. J gave up 3 bases and V 5 bases, and 8 bases lay outside the gene matches. The CDR3 has 16 residues. Germline CDR1 reads SGHTA; CDR2 reads FQGTGA. CDR3 residues: CASSRTSVGRYNEQFF. The CDR3 DNA reads as TGTGCCAGCAGCCGGACTAGCGTGGGACGCTACAATGAGCAGTTCTTC.

The rearrangement joins TRBV5-1 to TRBJ2-1; 7 bases line up with TRBD1. Trimming cost V 6 bases and J 6 bases; bases outside gene matches: 9. Per the germline V gene, CDR1 is SGHRS and CDR2 is YFSETQ. CDR3 length equals 14 residues. CDR3 amino acids: CASTTGQTGNEQFF. The CDR3 DNA sequence: TGCGCCAGCACAACGGGACAGACTGGCAATGAGCAGTTCTTC.

V gene TRBV19 combines with J gene TRBJ1-5; 9 nucleotides match TRBD1. Germline V gives CDR1 LNHDA, CDR2 SQIVND (reference sequence). J gave up 4 bases and V 4 bases, and 5 bases lay outside the gene matches. This CDR3 contains 15 residues. In nucleotides, the CDR3 is TGTGCCAGTAGTAACGGACAGGGGCAAAATCAGCCCCAGCATTTT. Protein product: CASSNGQGQNQPQHF.

Regarding this clone: This sample includes further DNA sequences coding for the same CDR3. The chain carries TRBV5-1 and TRBJ2-2, with TRBD2 identical over 9 bases. Trimming removed 3 bases from V and 0 bases from J; junction bases left unmatched: 3. CDR3 size: 16 residues. Per germline, CDR1 SGHRS and CDR2 YFSETQ. CDR3 nucleotides: TGCGCCAGCAGCTCAGCGGGGGGACCGAACACCGGGGAGCTGTTTTTT. Translated: CASSSAGGPNTGELFF.

The genes are TRBV18 and TRBJ1-3; 9 bases are shared with TRBD1. V dropped 3 bases and J dropped 0; count of bases not matched to a gene: 3. The CDR3 is 16 amino acids. Germline assignment: CDR1 KGHSH and CDR2 LQKENI. Written as DNA, the CDR3 is TGTGCCAGCTCACCTCGGACAGGGGCCTCTGGAAACACCATATATTTT. Translated: CASSPRTGASGNTIYF.

The chain combines TRBV7-6 with TRBJ1-6; 8 bases are shared with TRBD1. Trimming took 2 bases from V and 6 from J; bases not matched to a gene: 6. Germline assignment: CDR1 SGHVS and CDR2 FNYEAQ. The CDR3 totals 16 residues. The CDR3 DNA sequence: TGTGCCAGCAGCTTAACTGACAGGGGCCGTAATTCACCCCTCCACTTT. This translates into CASSLTDRGRNSPLHF.

The chain carries TRBV9 and TRBJ2-1, with 9 nucleotides matching TRBD2. The CDR3 extends over 15 amino acids. Per germline, CDR1 SGDLS and CDR2 YYNGEE. V dropped 4 bases and J dropped 5; count of bases not matched to a gene: 7. CDR3 loop: CASSNSGGPNNEQFF. The DNA of the CDR3 is TGTGCCAGCAGCAATAGCGGGGGCCCTAACAATGAGCAGTTCTTC.

This chain joins TRBV5-8 and TRBJ2-1; tentative D call: TRBD1 (6 bases). The CDR3 extends over 13 amino acids. The V and J ends lost 3 bases and 5 bases respectively, with 9 bases between them. Germline values: CDR1 SGHTS, CDR2 YDEGEE. The CDR3 coding sequence is TGTGCCAGCAGCTCTCAGGGGAACAATGAGCAGTTCTTC. It is translated as CASSSQGNNEQFF.

The chain combines TRBV28 with TRBJ1-5, with D maybe TRBD1 (5 bases). This CDR3 comprises 19 residues. Germline CDR1 reads MDHEN; CDR2 reads SYDVKM. The V gene lost 3 bases and the J gene lost 4 bases, with 25 bases spanning the gap. Here the CDR3 reads CASSFGVRVSGTVNQPQHF. In DNA, the CDR3 is TGTGCCAGCAGTTTCGGTGTCAGGGTTTCGGGCACGGTGAATCAGCCCCAGCATTTT.

The chain couples TRBV28 to TRBJ2-3; D may be TRBD1 (6 bases). This CDR3 region has 16 residues. Germline loops: CDR1 MDHEN, CDR2 SYDVKM. V lost 5 bases to trimming and J lost 6 bases, with 21 bases between them. The CDR3: CASSPTGTGLSDTQYF. CDR3 DNA: TGTGCCAGCAGTCCGACAGGAACAGGACTTAGCGATACGCAGTATTTT.

The J gene is TRBJ2-5, the V gene TRBV15; D perhaps matches TRBD2 (5 bases). V dropped 0 bases and J dropped 5 bases, with 13 bases sitting between them. CDR1 is LNHNV and CDR2 is YYDKDF in the germline V gene (reference sequence). The CDR3 consists of 15 residues. The DNA for the CDR3 is TGTGCCACCAGCAGAGACGAGGGAGAAGGTGAGACCCAGTACTTC. Translating gives CATSRDEGEGETQYF.

The chain recombines TRBV28 with TRBJ1-6; 8 bases fit TRBD1. Germline assignment: CDR1 MDHEN and CDR2 SYDVKM. This CDR3 has 14 residues. The J segment lost 9 bases and the V segment lost 6 bases, leaving 7 bases of the junction unmatched. The CDR3 spells CASSSDRDRSPLHF. As DNA, the CDR3 is TGTGCCAGCAGCTCGGACAGGGATCGTTCACCCCTCCACTTT.

This clone was picked up one time. CDR3: CASSFRDKTDTQYF. CDR3 nucleotide sequence: TGTGCCAGCAGCTTTCGGGACAAGACAGATACGCAGTATTTT. This chain uses TRBV5-8 with TRBJ2-3; TRBD1 might be the D (6 bases). With 2 bases removed from V and 3 bases from J, the gap between germline ends came to 10 bases. Germline CDR1 reads SGHTS; CDR2 reads YDEGEE. The CDR3 is 14 residues long.

The V call is TRBV7-2, the J call TRBJ2-5, with TRBD2 identical over 8 bases. Germline CDR1 SGHTA, CDR2 FQGNSA. The V gene end was trimmed by 3 bases and the J gene end by 5 bases; junction bases not matched to a gene: 2. The CDR3 runs 13 residues. This CDR3 is CASSLGTSETQYF. In DNA, the CDR3 is TGTGCCAGCAGCTTGGGGACTAGTGAGACCCAGTACTTC.

This clone was seen only once. The rearrangement uses TRBV11-2 and TRBJ1-5, with D perhaps matching TRBD1 (6 bases). Trimming removed 2 bases at V and 0 bases at J, with 11 bases between. The germline gives CDR1 SGHAT, CDR2 FQNNGV. The CDR3 consists of 16 residues. CDR3 sequence: CASSLKGGISNQPQHF. Written as DNA, the CDR3 is TGTGCCAGCAGCTTAAAGGGGGGGATTAGCAATCAGCCCCAGCATTTT.

The chain recombines TRBV9 with TRBJ1-2; 7 positions agree with TRBD1. Trimming took 3 bases from V and 2 from J; bases not matched to a gene: 13. Germline-derived CDR1 and CDR2 are SGDLS and YYNGEE. The CDR3 is 17 amino acids. The CDR3 coding sequence is TGTGCCAGCAGCGCAGAAGACCTGACAGGGACAAACTATGGCTACACCTTC. Translated: CASSAEDLTGTNYGYTF.

The V and J genes are TRBV6-5 and TRBJ2-7; 9 nucleotides line up with TRBD1. This CDR3 contains 13 residues. Per germline, CDR1 MNHEY and CDR2 SVGAGI. Trimming at V came to 5 bases and at J to 5 bases, leaving 4 bases not matched to a gene. CDR3 in DNA: TGTGCCAGCAGTAGGGACAGGGTGCACGAGCAGTACTTC. Encoded protein: CASSRDRVHEQYF.

CDR3 in amino acids: CASSARDRGYEQYF. CDR3 in DNA: TGTGCCAGCAGCGCCCGGGACAGGGGCTACGAGCAGTACTTC. The chain is built from TRBV5-6 and TRBJ2-7; 10 bases map to TRBD1. Germline V gene data show CDR1 as SGHDT and CDR2 as YYEEEE. The CDR3 runs 14 residues. Trimming took 4 bases from V and 3 from J; bases not matched to a gene: 4.

The chain links TRBV25-1 to TRBJ2-1; 13 bases are a match to TRBD2. CDR1 is MGHDK and CDR2 is SYGVNS in the germline V gene. Trimming cost V 4 bases and J 7 bases; bases outside gene matches: 4. CDR3 length: 15 amino acids. The CDR3 sequence is CASSGRTSGRNEQFF. The CDR3 nucleotides are TGTGCCAGCAGTGGTCGGACTAGCGGGAGAAATGAGCAGTTCTTC.

V and J are TRBV7-3 and TRBJ2-3; D remains unclear. Germline CDR1 SGHTA, CDR2 FQGTGA. The CDR3 loop spans 15 amino acids. Between the trimmed V and J ends, which lost 5 bases and 4 bases, there was a span of 16 bases. DNA of the CDR3: TGTGCCAGCAGCCTCTCAGGAAGTCGCCCAGATACGCAGTATTTT. Its translation: CASSLSGSRPDTQYF.